Below are 24 T cell receptor beta chains sequenced from a single sample in a study of control samples from healthy donors and cancer patients. The repertoire was sequenced with immunoSEQ multiplex PCR; TCRdb's copy has only in-frame clones and lacks some. The sample includes approximately 230,000 clones, over 70% seen only once; the top ten take 13%. Sequenced input: PBMCs. The receptors come from a woman aged 55 to 70 with lung cancer.

Remarks on this clone: Different DNA sequences within this sample yield the same CDR3. This rearrangement joins TRBV6-5 to TRBJ2-1; the match to TRBD1 covers 10 bases. The CDR3 is 15 residues long. The V segment lost 5 bases and the J segment 6 bases; nucleotides outside the gene matches: 7. Germline CDR1 and CDR2: MNHEY and SVGAGI. The DNA for the CDR3 is TGTGCCAGCAGTCGGGGACAGGGGTCCGCCAATGAGCAGTTCTTC. Amino acid sequence: CASSRGQGSANEQFF.

The rearrangement joins TRBV20-1 to TRBJ2-7, with 7 positions matching TRBD2. The junction had 12 bases not matched to a gene; V was cut back by 3 bases and J by 4 bases. The germline gives CDR1 DFQATT, CDR2 SNEGSKA (reference sequence). The CDR3 sequence is 15 residues long. Here the CDR3 reads CSASYTGGSKYEQYF. The CDR3 DNA is TGCAGTGCTAGTTACACTGGCGGGAGTAAATACGAGCAGTACTTC.

The chain is built from TRBV3-1 (or the pseudogene TRBV3-2) and TRBJ2-2; 8 bases are a match to TRBD2. Germline CDR1 and CDR2: LGHDT and YNNKEL (reference sequence). The length of the CDR3 is 15 residues. J lost 9 bases, V lost 7 bases, and 13 bases had no gene match. For the CDR3, the DNA is TGTGCCAGCACCACGGGAGGGGGATCAGTCCGGGAGCTGTTTTTT. This sequence encodes CASTTGGGSVRELFF.

This chain uses TRBV5-4 with TRBJ2-7; 8 bases agree with TRBD2. Trimming at V came to 4 bases and at J to 3 bases, leaving 6 bases not matched to a gene. Per the germline V gene, CDR1 is SGHNT and CDR2 is YYREEE (reference sequence). This CDR3 contains 14 residues. As DNA, the CDR3 is TGTGCCAGCAGCATGGGACTAGAGGTCTACGAGCAGTACTTC. Translation gives CASSMGLEVYEQYF.

V is TRBV10-1 and J is TRBJ1-4, with 7 nucleotides matching TRBD1. CDR1 is WNHNN and CDR2 is SYGVQD in the germline V gene (reference sequence). The V segment lost 8 bases and the J segment 4 bases; nucleotides outside the gene matches: 4. The CDR3 length is 13 residues. The CDR3 sequence is CASSTGVNEKLFF. Here the CDR3 DNA reads TGCGCCAGCTCTACAGGGGTTAATGAAAAACTGTTTTTT.

This clone was detected once. V and J are TRBV5-1 and TRBJ1-3; 7 bases match TRBD1. Germline V gene lookup returns CDR1 SGHRS and CDR2 YFSETQ. Trimming took 2 bases from V and 0 from J; bases not matched to a gene: 8. This CDR3 contains 17 residues. This CDR3 is CASSLTGDASSGNTIYF. Here the CDR3 DNA reads TGCGCCAGCAGCTTAACAGGGGACGCTAGCTCTGGAAACACCATATATTTT.

The chain combines TRBV3-1 (or the pseudogene TRBV3-2) with TRBJ2-4; D gene unclear. This CDR3 region has 13 residues. V lost 4 bases and J lost 8, with 12 bases in between. Germline V gene sequence: CDR1 LGHDT, CDR2 YNNKEL (reference sequence). The CDR3 sequence: CASSRTWGDIQYF. Here the CDR3 DNA reads TGTGCCAGCAGCCGAACCTGGGGTGACATTCAGTACTTC.

V and J are TRBV7-8 and TRBJ1-5; no definite D call. Per the germline V gene, CDR1 is SGHVS and CDR2 is FQNEAQ. This CDR3 has 16 residues. Trimming removed 1 base from V and 7 bases from J, with 17 bases in between. The CDR3 DNA reads as TGTGCCAGCAGCTTAGGCCCAACCCTGTTTGTGCAGCCCCAGCATTTT. Encoded protein: CASSLGPTLFVQPQHF. The complete variable domain, with remaining parts taken from reference TRBV7-8 and TRBJ1-5, reads GAGVSQSPRYKVAKRGQDVALRCDPISGHVSLFWYQQALGQGPEFLTYFQNEAQLDKSGLPSDRFFAERPEGSVSTLKIQRTQQEDSAVYLCASSLGPTLFVQPQHFGDGTRLSIL.

This clone appeared a few times. The rearrangement links TRBV3-1 (or the pseudogene TRBV3-2) to TRBJ2-3; TRBD2 matches at 10 bases. The junction had 10 bases not matched to a gene; V was cut back by 10 bases and J by 3 bases. Germline V gives CDR1 LGHDT, CDR2 YNNKEL (reference sequence). This CDR3 comprises 15 residues. The CDR3 protein is CATRLTSGSTDTQYF. The CDR3 region has the DNA TGTGCCACCCGGTTGACTAGCGGGTCAACAGATACGCAGTATTTT.

CDR3 protein: CASSDRDVKLFF. The CDR3 DNA reads TGTGCCAGCAGTGACAGGGACGTGAAACTGTTTTTT. The V and J genes are TRBV2 and TRBJ1-4; D might be TRBD1 (5 bases). V lost 3 bases, J lost 11 bases, and 10 bases lay in between. In germline, CDR1 is SNHLY, CDR2 FYNNEI. CDR3 size: 12 residues.

The chain combines TRBV28 with TRBJ2-4, with TRBD2 matching 10 bases. The length of the CDR3 is 16 residues. CDR1 and CDR2 (germline): MDHEN, SYDVKM. Trimming cost V 2 bases and J 11 bases; bases outside gene matches: 12. The CDR3 bases are TGTGCCAGCAGTTTACTAGCGGGAGCCAGAGGAGGGGTTCAGTACTTC. This sequence encodes CASSLLAGARGGVQYF.

This chain links TRBV28 with TRBJ1-6; no firm D call. The V end was cut by 2 bases, the J end by 10 bases, with 12 bases between. The CDR3 spans 14 residues. CDR1 MDHEN and CDR2 SYDVKM come from the germline V gene. Here the CDR3 reads CASSLRSARSPLHF. In DNA form, the CDR3 reads TGTGCCAGCAGTTTACGGTCGGCTCGGTCACCCCTCCACTTT.

This clone was recorded a few times. The chain has TRBV14 and TRBJ2-7; the D is unclear. Trimming left V 4 bases short and J 7 bases short, with 8 bases between. This CDR3 is built from 11 residues. Germline V gene data show CDR1 as SGHDN and CDR2 as FVKESK. CDR3 loop: CASSRTVEQYF. In nucleotides, the CDR3 is TGTGCCAGCAGCCGGACGGTGGAGCAGTACTTC.

The CDR3 DNA reads as TGTGCCAGCAGTCCTGGCGGTGTAAACATTCAGTACTTC. Protein sequence: CASSPGGVNIQYF. The rearrangement uses TRBV6-6 and TRBJ2-4, with D hard to call. The CDR3 loop spans 13 amino acids. Germline V lookup: CDR1 MNHNY, CDR2 SVGAGI (reference sequence). V lost 5 bases and J lost 6, with 11 bases in between.

The V gene is TRBV7-3, the J gene TRBJ2-2; D not certain. Deletions cut 5 bases from V and 6 bases from J, with 10 bases between. This CDR3 spans 13 amino acids. Germline-derived CDR1 and CDR2 are SGHTA and FQGTGA. The CDR3 DNA reads as TGTGCCAGCAGCGCTAACGCGGCCGGGGAGCTGTTTTTT. It translates to CASSANAAGELFF. The variable domain in full, with the rest retrieved from reference TRBV7-3 and TRBJ2-2, is GAGVSQTPSNKVTEKGKYVELRCDPISGHTALYWYRQSLGQGPEFLIYFQGTGAADDSGLPNDRFFAVRPEGSVSTLKIQRTERGDSAVYLCASSANAAGELFFGEGSRLTVL.

This clone has a handful of counts. Other DNA sequences from this sample encode an identical CDR3 as well. The chain joins TRBV9 to TRBJ1-2, with 7 bases aligning to TRBD1. This CDR3 has 14 amino acids. Germline V gene lookup returns CDR1 SGDLS and CDR2 YYNGEE. V shed 0 bases and J 4 bases; nucleotides not matched to a gene: 3. CDR3 bases: TGTGCCAGCAGCGTAGGACAGGGACCCTATGGCTACACCTTC. It is translated as CASSVGQGPYGYTF.

This clone is a singleton in its sample. The chain carries TRBV13 and TRBJ1-6; TRBD1 agrees at 7 bases. V lost 1 base to trimming and J lost 17 bases; unmatched junction nucleotides: 8. Germline V gene lookup returns CDR1 PRHDT and CDR2 FYEKMQ (reference sequence). CDR3 length: 13 amino acids. DNA for the CDR3: TGTGCCAGCAGCTTAGCACGACAGGGTAAAGTCCACTTT. It codes for CASSLARQGKVHF.

The chain combines TRBV19 with TRBJ1-1; 8 nucleotides line up with TRBD1. CDR3 length: 16 amino acids. Trimming took 5 bases from V and 0 from J; bases not matched to a gene: 8. Germline lookup yields CDR1 LNHDA and CDR2 SQIVND (reference sequence). This CDR3 is CASSAGQGPMNTEAFF. Here the CDR3 DNA reads TGTGCCAGTAGTGCCGGACAGGGACCCATGAACACTGAAGCTTTCTTT.

The chain recombines TRBV2 with TRBJ2-7; D possibly uses TRBD1 or TRBD2 (5 bases each). CDR1 SNHLY and CDR2 FYNNEI come from the germline V gene. The CDR3 is 12 residues long. Trimming took 8 bases from V and 2 from J, leaving 10 bases between them. DNA of the CDR3: TGTGCCAGCCGGGGCCTTACCTACGAGCAGTACTTC. Its translation is CASRGLTYEQYF.

V and J are TRBV28 and TRBJ2-1; perhaps TRBD2 as D (6 bases). Germline loops: CDR1 MDHEN, CDR2 SYDVKM. This CDR3 has 13 residues. V was clipped by 6 bases and J by 5 bases, with 11 bases between them. The CDR3 region has the DNA TGTGCCAGCAGAAAGGGACTCCACAATGAGCAGTTCTTC. This codes for CASRKGLHNEQFF.

This clone appeared a single time. The genes are TRBV7-6 and TRBJ2-3; 11 nucleotides line up with TRBD2. V lost 3 bases and J lost 2; bases outside the gene matches: 10. CDR1 is SGHVS, CDR2 FNYEAQ, per germline. CDR3 length: 18 residues. CDR3 amino acids: CASSFLAGGFTSTDTQYF. CDR3 DNA: TGTGCCAGCAGCTTTCTAGCGGGAGGTTTTACCTCCACAGATACGCAGTATTTT.

In this sample, this clone turned up once. The chain couples TRBV5-5 to TRBJ2-2, with 7 bases matching TRBD1. The CDR3 has 15 residues. V was clipped by 6 bases and J by 3 bases; unmatched bases: 8. Germline values: CDR1 SGHKS, CDR2 YYEKEE (reference sequence). The CDR3: CASTQGPQDTGELFF. Here the CDR3 DNA reads TGTGCCAGCACACAGGGGCCCCAGGACACCGGGGAGCTGTTTTTT.

This clone came up a few times. The chain uses TRBV7-9 and TRBJ1-1; the D gene is possibly TRBD1 (5 bases). Trimming took 7 bases from V and 3 from J, leaving 15 bases between them. This CDR3 is built from 14 residues. CDR1 and CDR2 (germline): SEHNR, FQNEAQ (reference sequence). For the CDR3, the DNA is TGTGCCAGCATCCCCACCGGGGCGGACACTGAAGCTTTCTTT. This gives the protein CASIPTGADTEAFF.

V usage is TRBV2 and J usage is TRBJ2-7, with D unresolved. The V and J ends lost 0 bases and 3 bases respectively, with 6 bases between them. The V gene's germline CDR1 is SNHLY and CDR2 FYNNEI. CDR3 length equals 13 residues. CDR3 in amino acids: CASSEATYYEQYF. The CDR3 DNA reads as TGTGCCAGCAGTGAAGCGACATACTACGAGCAGTACTTC.